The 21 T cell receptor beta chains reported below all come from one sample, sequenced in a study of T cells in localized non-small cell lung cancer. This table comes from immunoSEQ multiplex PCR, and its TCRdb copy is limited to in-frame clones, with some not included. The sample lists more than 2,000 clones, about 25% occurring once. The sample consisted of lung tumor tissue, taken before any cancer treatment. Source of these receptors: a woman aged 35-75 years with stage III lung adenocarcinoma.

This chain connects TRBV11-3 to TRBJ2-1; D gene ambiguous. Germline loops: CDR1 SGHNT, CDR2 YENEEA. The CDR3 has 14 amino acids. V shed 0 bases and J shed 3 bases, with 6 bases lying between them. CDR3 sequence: CASSLEGFYNEQFF. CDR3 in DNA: TGTGCCAGCAGCTTAGAGGGATTCTACAATGAGCAGTTCTTC.

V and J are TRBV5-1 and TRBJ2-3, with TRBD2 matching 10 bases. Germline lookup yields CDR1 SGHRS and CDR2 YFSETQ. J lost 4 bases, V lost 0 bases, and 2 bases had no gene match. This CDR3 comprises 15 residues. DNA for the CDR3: TGCGCCAGCAGCTTGGCCCTAGCGGGAGCAGATACGCAGTATTTT. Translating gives CASSLALAGADTQYF.

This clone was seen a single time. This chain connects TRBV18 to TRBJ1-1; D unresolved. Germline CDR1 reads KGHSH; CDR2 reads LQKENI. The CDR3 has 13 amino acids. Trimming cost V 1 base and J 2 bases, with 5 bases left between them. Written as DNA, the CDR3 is TGTGCCAGCTCACCACAGGGTAACACTGAAGCTTTCTTT. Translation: CASSPQGNTEAFF.

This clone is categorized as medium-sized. As DNA, the CDR3 is TGTGCCAGCAGTTACTCGTTTTCAGGGGGTAACGAGCAGTACTTC. Its protein is CASSYSFSGGNEQYF. The V call is TRBV6-8, the J call TRBJ2-7, with TRBD1 identical over 7 bases. The CDR3 is made up of 15 amino acids. Germline-derived CDR1 and CDR2 are MNHGY and SAAAGT. V trimming: 0 bases; J trimming: 5 bases; junction bases outside the gene matches: 7.

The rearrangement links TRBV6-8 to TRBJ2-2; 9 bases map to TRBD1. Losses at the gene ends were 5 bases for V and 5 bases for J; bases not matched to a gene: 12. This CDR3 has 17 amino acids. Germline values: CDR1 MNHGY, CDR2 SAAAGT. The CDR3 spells CASSTPSDRGGTGELFF. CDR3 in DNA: TGTGCCAGCAGTACTCCCTCGGACAGGGGAGGAACCGGGGAGCTGTTTTTT.

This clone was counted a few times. The CDR3 protein is CASSLGSGGATPYEQYF. In nucleotides, the CDR3 is TGTGCCAGCAGCCTCGGGTCCGGGGGGGCCACCCCCTACGAGCAGTACTTC. V gene TRBV11-3 combines with J gene TRBJ2-7; 8 bases are shared with TRBD2. There are 17 residues in the CDR3. J was trimmed by 2 bases and V by 5 bases; bases with no gene match: 14. Germline loops: CDR1 SGHNT, CDR2 YENEEA.

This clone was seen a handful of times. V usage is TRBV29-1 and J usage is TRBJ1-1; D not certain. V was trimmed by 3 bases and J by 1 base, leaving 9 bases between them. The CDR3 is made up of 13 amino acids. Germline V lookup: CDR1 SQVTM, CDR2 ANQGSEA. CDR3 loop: CSVDSSWNTEAFF. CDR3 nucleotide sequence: TGCAGCGTTGATAGTTCCTGGAACACTGAAGCTTTCTTT. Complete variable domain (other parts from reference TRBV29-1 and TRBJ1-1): SAVISQKPSRDICQRGTSLTIQCQVDSQVTMMFWYRQQPGQSLTLIATANQGSEATYESGFVIDKFPISRPNLTFSTLTVSNMSPEDSSIYLCSVDSSWNTEAFFGQGTRLTVV.

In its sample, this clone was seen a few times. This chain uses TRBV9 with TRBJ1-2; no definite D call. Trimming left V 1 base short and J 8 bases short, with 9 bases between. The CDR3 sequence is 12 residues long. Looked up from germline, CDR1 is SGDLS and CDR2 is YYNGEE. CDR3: CASSVYGEGYTF. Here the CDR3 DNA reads TGTGCCAGCAGCGTATACGGGGAGGGCTACACCTTC.

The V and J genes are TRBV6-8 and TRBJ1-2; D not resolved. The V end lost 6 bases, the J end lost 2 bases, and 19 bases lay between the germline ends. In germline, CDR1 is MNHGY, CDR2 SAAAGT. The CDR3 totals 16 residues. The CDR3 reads CASSPKIQIQNYGYTF. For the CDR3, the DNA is TGTGCCAGCAGCCCTAAGATTCAGATACAGAACTATGGCTACACCTTC.

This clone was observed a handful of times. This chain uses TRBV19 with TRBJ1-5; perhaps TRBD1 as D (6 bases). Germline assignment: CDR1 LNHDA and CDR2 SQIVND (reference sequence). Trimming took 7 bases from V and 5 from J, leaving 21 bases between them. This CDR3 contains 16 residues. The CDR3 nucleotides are TGTGCCAGTATTCCGGACAGCCTACCCTTCGATCAGCCCCAGCATTTT. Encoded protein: CASIPDSLPFDQPQHF. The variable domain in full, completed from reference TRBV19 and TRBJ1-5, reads DGGITQSPKYLFRKEGQNVTLSCEQNLNHDAMYWYRQDPGQGLRLIYYSQIVNDFQKGDIAEGYSVSREKKESFPLTVTSAQKNPTAFYLCASIPDSLPFDQPQHFGDGTRLSIL.

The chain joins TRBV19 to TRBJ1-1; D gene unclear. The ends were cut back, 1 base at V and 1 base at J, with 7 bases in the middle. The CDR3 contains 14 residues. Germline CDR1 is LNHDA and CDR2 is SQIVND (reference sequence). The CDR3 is CASSIVGENTEAFF. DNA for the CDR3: TGTGCCAGTAGTATAGTCGGAGAGAACACTGAAGCTTTCTTT.

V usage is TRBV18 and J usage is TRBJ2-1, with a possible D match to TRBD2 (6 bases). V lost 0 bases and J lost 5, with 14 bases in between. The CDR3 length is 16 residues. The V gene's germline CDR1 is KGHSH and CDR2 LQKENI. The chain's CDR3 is CASSPPLGGGDNEQFF. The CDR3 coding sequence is TGTGCCAGCTCACCACCGTTGGGCGGCGGGGACAATGAGCAGTTCTTC.

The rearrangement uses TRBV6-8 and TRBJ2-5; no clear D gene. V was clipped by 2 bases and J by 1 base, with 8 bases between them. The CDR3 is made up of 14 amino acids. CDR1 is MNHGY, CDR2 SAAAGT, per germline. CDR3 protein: CASSYVAAQETQYF. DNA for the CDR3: TGTGCCAGCAGTTACGTGGCGGCCCAAGAGACCCAGTACTTC.

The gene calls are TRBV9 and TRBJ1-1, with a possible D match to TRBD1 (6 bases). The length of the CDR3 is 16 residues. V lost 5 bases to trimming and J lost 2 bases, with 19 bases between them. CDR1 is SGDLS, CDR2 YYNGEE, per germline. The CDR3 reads CASSWREDSKNTEAFF. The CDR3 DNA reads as TGTGCCAGCAGTTGGAGAGAGGACAGTAAAAACACTGAAGCTTTCTTT.

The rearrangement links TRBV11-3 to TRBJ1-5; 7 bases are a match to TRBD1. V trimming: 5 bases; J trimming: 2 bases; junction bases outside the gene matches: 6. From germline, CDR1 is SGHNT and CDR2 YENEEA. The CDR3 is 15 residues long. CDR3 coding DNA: TGTGCCAGCAGCCGACAGGGAATTGGCAATCAGCCCCAGCATTTT. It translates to CASSRQGIGNQPQHF.

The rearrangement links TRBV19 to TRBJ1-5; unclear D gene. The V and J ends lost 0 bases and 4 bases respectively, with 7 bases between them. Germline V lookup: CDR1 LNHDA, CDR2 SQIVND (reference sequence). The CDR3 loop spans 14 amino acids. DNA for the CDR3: TGTGCCAGTAGTATAGACCCCGCAAATCAGCCCCAGCATTTT. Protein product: CASSIDPANQPQHF.

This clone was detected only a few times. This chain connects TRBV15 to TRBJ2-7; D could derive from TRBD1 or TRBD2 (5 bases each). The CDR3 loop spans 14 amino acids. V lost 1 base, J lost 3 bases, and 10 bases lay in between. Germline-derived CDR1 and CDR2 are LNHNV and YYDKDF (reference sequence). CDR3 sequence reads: CATSRGSGSYEQYF. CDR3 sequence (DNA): TGTGCCACCAGCAGAGGATCAGGGAGCTACGAGCAGTACTTC.

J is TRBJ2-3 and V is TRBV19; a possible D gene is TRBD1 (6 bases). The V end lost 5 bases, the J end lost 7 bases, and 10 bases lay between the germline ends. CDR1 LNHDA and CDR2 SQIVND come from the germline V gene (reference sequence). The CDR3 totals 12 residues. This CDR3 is CASSWGLNTQYF. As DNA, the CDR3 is TGTGCCAGTAGTTGGGGGCTAAATACGCAGTATTTT.

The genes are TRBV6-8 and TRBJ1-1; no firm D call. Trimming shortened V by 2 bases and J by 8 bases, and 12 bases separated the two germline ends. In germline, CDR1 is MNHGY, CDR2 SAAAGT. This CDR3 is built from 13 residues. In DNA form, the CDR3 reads TGTGCCAGCAGTTACGCCCAGACTCAGGAAGCTTTCTTT. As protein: CASSYAQTQEAFF.

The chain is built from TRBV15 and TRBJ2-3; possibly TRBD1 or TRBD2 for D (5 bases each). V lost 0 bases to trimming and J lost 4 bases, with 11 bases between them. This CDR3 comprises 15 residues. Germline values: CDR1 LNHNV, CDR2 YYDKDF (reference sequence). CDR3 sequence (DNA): TGTGCCACCAGCAGAGAGAGGGGAATCTCAGATACGCAGTATTTT. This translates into CATSRERGISDTQYF.

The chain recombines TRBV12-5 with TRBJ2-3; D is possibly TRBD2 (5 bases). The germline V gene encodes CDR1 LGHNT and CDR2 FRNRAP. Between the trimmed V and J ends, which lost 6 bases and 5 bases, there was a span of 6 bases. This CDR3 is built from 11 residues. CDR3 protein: CASGGRDTQYF. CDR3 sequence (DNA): TGTGCTAGTGGGGGGAGAGATACGCAGTATTTT.